The following is a TCR beta chain sequence with its context. These data come from a study of blood T cell repertoires in COVID-19. From germline, CDR1 is SGHTA and CDR2 FQGNSA. This CDR3 is built from 15 residues. V was pared by 2 bases and J by 5 bases, with 2 bases of the junction left unmatched. Produced via immunoSEQ multiplex PCR; TCRdb's table is partial and in-frame only. The table lists 200,000 to 250,000 clones, 82% of them singletons, with 3% to 4.5% in the top ten. The chain couples TRBV7-2 to TRBJ2-1, with 11 bases identical to TRBD2. The sequenced material came from peripheral blood. The sequence was obtained from an elderly woman with acute or convalescent COVID-19. This CDR3 reads CASSLRLAGHNEQFF. The CDR3 region has the DNA TGTGCCAGCAGCTTACGACTAGCGGGGCACAATGAGCAGTTCTTC.